This TCR beta chain was identified in a study of follicular helper T cells after annual influenza vaccination. Repertoires were generated with immunoSEQ multiplex PCR, while TCRdb's copy carries only in-frame clones and drops some. This sample has approximately 8,500 clones; 80% to 85% occur once, and the top ten carry 4.1%. The time point denotes: 2015-2016 season, 7 days after influenza vaccination. Looked up from germline, CDR1 is MNHNY and CDR2 is SVGAGI (reference sequence). V lost 5 bases and J lost 6; bases outside the gene matches: 1. This CDR3 comprises 13 residues. The specimen was CXCR5+ CD38- circulating T follicular helper cells from blood, collected 7 days after influenza vaccination. Documented subset: circulating Tfh, non-naive CD4+CXCR5+PD-1+ (ICOS+CD38+ or ICOS-CD38-). The receptor was isolated from an adult who received the influenza vaccine. The J gene is TRBJ1-6, the V gene TRBV6-6, with TRBD1 matching 7 bases. The CDR3, as DNA: TGTGCCAGCAGTCGGGACAGTAATTCACCCCTCCACTTT. Its translation: CASSRDSNSPLHF.